The sequence of this T cell receptor (beta chain) was determined in a study of blood T cell repertoires in COVID-19. Study-level information: Whether acute or convalescent, the COVID-19 samples came from the United States, Italy and Spain.

This CDR3 is built from 15 residues. V lost 3 bases and J lost 5; bases outside the gene matches: 5. Germline V gives CDR1 SGDLS, CDR2 YYNGEE. The protocol was immunoSEQ multiplex PCR, while the TCRdb copy is restricted to in-frame clones and leaves out a portion. The table shows 95,000 to 150,000 clones, with 85% to 90% occurring only once. This rearrangement joins TRBV9 to TRBJ2-5; 12 bases agree with TRBD1. The TCR originated in a woman aged 80 or over with COVID-19, enrolled during active disease. The sample comprised peripheral blood. The CDR3 bases are TGTGCCAGCAGCGGGGGACAGGGGGCTTGGGAGACCCAGTACTTC. The encoded protein is CASSGGQGAWETQYF.